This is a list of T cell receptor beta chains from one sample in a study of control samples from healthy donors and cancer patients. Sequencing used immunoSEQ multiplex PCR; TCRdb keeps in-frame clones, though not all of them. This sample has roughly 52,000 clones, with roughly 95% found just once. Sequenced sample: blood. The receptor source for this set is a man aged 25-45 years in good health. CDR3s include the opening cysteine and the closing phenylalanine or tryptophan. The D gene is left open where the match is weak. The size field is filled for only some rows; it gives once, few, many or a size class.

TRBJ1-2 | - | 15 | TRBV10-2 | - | TGCGCCAGCAGTGACTCAGGGGTTGGGTATCATGGCTACACCTTC | CASSDSGVGYHGYTF
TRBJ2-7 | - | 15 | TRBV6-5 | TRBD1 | TGTGCCAGCAGCCCCCCGGGACAGGGATATTACGAGCAGTACTTC | CASSPPGQGYYEQYF
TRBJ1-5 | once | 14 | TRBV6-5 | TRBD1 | TGTGCCAGCAGTCCCGACAGGGGGAATCAGCCCCAGCATTTT | CASSPDRGNQPQHF
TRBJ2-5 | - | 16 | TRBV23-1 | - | TGCGCCAGCAGTCAACCGCCGGGACAAAAGGGAGAGACCCAGTACTTC | CASSQPPGQKGETQYF
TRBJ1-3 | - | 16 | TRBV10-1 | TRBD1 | TGCGCCAGCAGTTCACCGGGACAGGGGGCTGGAAACACCATATATTTT | CASSSPGQGAGNTIYF
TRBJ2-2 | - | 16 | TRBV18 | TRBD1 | TGTGCCAGCTCACCAAGGACAGGGGGCGACGCCGGGGAGCTGTTTTTT | CASSPRTGGDAGELFF
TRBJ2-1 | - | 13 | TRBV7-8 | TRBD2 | TGTGCCAGCAGCTTGAGCGGGACCCTTAGTGGGGTCTTC | CASSLSGTLSGVF
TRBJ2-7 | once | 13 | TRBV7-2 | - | TGTGCCAGCAGCTTTGGGACACCCTACGAGCAGTACTTC | CASSFGTPYEQYF
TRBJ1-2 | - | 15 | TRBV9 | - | TGTGCCAGCAGCTCCCGGATCGGGGCCTGGGGTGGCTACACCTTC | CASSSRIGAWGGYTF
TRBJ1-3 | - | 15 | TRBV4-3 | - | TGCGCCAGCAGCCAAGATGGGGCCTCTGGAAACACCATATATTTT | CASSQDGASGNTIYF
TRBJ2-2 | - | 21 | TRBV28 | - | TGTGCCAGCAGTTTGTCGCCGATCTTTAAGCGGAAGGAACTGGACACCGGGGAGCTGTTTTTT | CASSLSPIFKRKELDTGELFF
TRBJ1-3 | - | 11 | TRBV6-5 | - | TGTGCCAGCAGTTACAGGAGCACCATATATTTT | CASSYRSTIYF
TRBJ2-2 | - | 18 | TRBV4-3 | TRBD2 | TGCGCCAGCAGCCAAGATCGGACTAGCGCCTATACCACCGGGGAGCTGTTTTTT | CASSQDRTSAYTTGELFF
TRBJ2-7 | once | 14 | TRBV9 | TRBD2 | TGTGCCAGCAGCCCGGGACTAGCGGTCTACGAGCAGTACTTC | CASSPGLAVYEQYF
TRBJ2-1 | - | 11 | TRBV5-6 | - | TGTGCCAGCACCCTTCGCGGGGAGCAGTTCTTC | CASTLRGEQFF
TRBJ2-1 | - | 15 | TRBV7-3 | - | TGTGCCAGCAGCTCATCTCGGGCCACCTACAATGAGCAGTTCTTC | CASSSSRATYNEQFF
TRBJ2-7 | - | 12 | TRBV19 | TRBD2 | TGTGCCAGTACTAGCGGGAGCAACGAGCAGTACTTC | CASTSGSNEQYF
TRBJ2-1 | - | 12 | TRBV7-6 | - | TGTGCCAGCAGCTTGGACCACAATGAGCAGTTCTTC | CASSLDHNEQFF
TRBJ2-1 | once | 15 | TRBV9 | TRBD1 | TGTGCCAGCAGCCCCCGACAGGGAACGAACAATGAGCAGTTCTTC | CASSPRQGTNNEQFF
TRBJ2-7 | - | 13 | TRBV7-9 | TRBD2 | TGTGCCAGCACCCCGACTAGCGCCTACGAGCAGTACTTC | CASTPTSAYEQYF
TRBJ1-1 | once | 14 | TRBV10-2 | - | TGCGCCAGCAGTATAACAGGGTTTGTAACTGAAGCTTTCTTT | CASSITGFVTEAFF
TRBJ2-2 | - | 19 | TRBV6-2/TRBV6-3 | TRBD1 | TGTGCCAGCAGTTCGAGGACAGGGCCCCTGACGATTGGCACCGGGGAGCTGTTTTTT | CASSSRTGPLTIGTGELFF
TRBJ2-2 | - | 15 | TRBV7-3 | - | TGTGCCAGCCGCCCCCGGCCGGGGGCAACCGGGGAGCTGTTTTTT | CASRPRPGATGELFF